Listed below are T cell receptor beta chains from one sample, sequenced in a study of T cell changes during pregnancy in multiple sclerosis. Generated by immunoSEQ multiplex PCR, the TCRdb table keeps only in-frame clones and is missing some. The sample lists about 59,000 clones, approximately 93% occurring once. The sample consisted of CD8+ T cells from peripheral blood mononuclear cells, taken in the third trimester of pregnancy. The receptors originated from a female donor with multiple sclerosis, enrolled in a pregnancy study. Both conserved end residues are part of each CDR3. The D gene is left open where the match is weak. Clone size is not always given. Where it is, it says once, few, many or a class for expanded clones.

V	size	D	J	length	DNA	CDR3
TRBV7-3	.	.	TRBJ2-6	14	TGTGCCAGCGGCACAGGGAAAGGGGCCAACGTCCTGACTTTC	CASGTGKGANVLTF
TRBV25-1	.	TRBD1	TRBJ1-2	13	TGTGCCAGCAGTGCGCTGGGACAGCTAGCCTACACCTTC	CASSALGQLAYTF
TRBV2	.	TRBD1	TRBJ2-7	17	TGTGCCAGCAGTGACCCGGGTCGGACAGGGTTTTCCTACGAGCAGTACTTC	CASSDPGRTGFSYEQYF
TRBV5-1	.	.	TRBJ2-1	16	TGCGCCAGCAGCTTGGACGGGGAGATTCCCTACAATGAGCAGTTCTTC	CASSLDGEIPYNEQFF
TRBV18	.	TRBD1	TRBJ1-3	17	TGTGCCAGCTCACCGCCGACAGGGACTTCCTCTGGAAACACCATATATTTT	CASSPPTGTSSGNTIYF
TRBV19	once	.	TRBJ1-3	12	TGTGCCAGTCTGGACAGACGAAACACCATATATTTT	CASLDRRNTIYF
TRBV7-9	.	TRBD1	TRBJ2-1	15	TGTGCCAGCATCTCCGGGACAGGTCGTTACAATGAGCAGTTCTTC	CASISGTGRYNEQFF
TRBV4-1	.	.	TRBJ2-1	15	TGCGCCAGCAGCCAAGACCTACCGGGCTACAATGAGCAGTTCTTC	CASSQDLPGYNEQFF
TRBV30	.	TRBD1	TRBJ1-5	13	TGTGCCTGGGCGACAGGGTTCAATCAGCCCCAGCATTTT	CAWATGFNQPQHF
TRBV28	few	TRBD1	TRBJ1-2	15	TGTGCCAGCAGTGCAGGGACAGGGCCTTTGGGGGGCTACACCTTC	CASSAGTGPLGGYTF
TRBV27	.	TRBD1	TRBJ1-1	14	TGTGCCAGCAGTCCCCCGACAGGGCGGACTGAAGCTTTCTTT	CASSPPTGRTEAFF
TRBV27	.	TRBD2	TRBJ2-3	14	TGTGCCAGCAGTTTAGGCGGGGGAGCAGATACGCAGTATTTT	CASSLGGGADTQYF
TRBV29-1	.	TRBD1	TRBJ2-1	14	TGCAGCGGCCTGACAGGGGGCTTTGCCAATGAGCAGTTCTTC	CSGLTGGFANEQFF
TRBV5-1	.	TRBD2	TRBJ2-1	16	TGCGCCAGCAGCCGGACTAGCGGGGGCCTTTACAATGAGCAGTTCTTC	CASSRTSGGLYNEQFF
TRBV19	.	.	TRBJ2-5	13	TGTGCCAGTAGTATTATGGGGGGAGAGACCCAGTACTTC	CASSIMGGETQYF
TRBV7-9	.	.	TRBJ2-1	14	TGTGCCAGCAGCTTAGGCGGTTCCTACAATGAGCAGTTCTTC	CASSLGGSYNEQFF
TRBV5-1	.	.	TRBJ1-1	15	TGCGCCAGCAGCCCCAGGGGTGGTGTGAACACTGAAGCTTTCTTT	CASSPRGGVNTEAFF
TRBV5-1	.	.	TRBJ2-7	13	TGCGCCAGCAGCTCCGCGGCCTCCTACGAGCAGTACTTC	CASSSAASYEQYF
TRBV7-9	.	TRBD1	TRBJ1-5	14	TGTGCCAGCAGCTACAGGGGTAGCAATCAGCCCCAGCATTTT	CASSYRGSNQPQHF
TRBV7-8	.	.	TRBJ1-1	13	TGTGCCAGCAGCTTAGGCGGGGGAACTGAAGCTTTCTTT	CASSLGGGTEAFF
TRBV7-9	.	.	TRBJ1-5	12	TGTGCCAGCAGCCAACACAATCAGCCCCAGCATTTT	CASSQHNQPQHF
TRBV29-1	.	TRBD1	TRBJ2-5	16	TGCAGCGTTGCCCGACCGGGACAGGGGCCCCAAGAGACCCAGTACTTC	CSVARPGQGPQETQYF
TRBV5-1	.	.	TRBJ1-1	15	TGCGCCAGCAGCTTGGAAGGGACTGGGAACACTGAAGCTTTCTTT	CASSLEGTGNTEAFF
TRBV19	.	.	TRBJ1-2	12	TGTGCCAGTAGTATGAGTTTTTCTGGCTACACCTTC	CASSMSFSGYTF
TRBV30	.	TRBD1	TRBJ2-6	15	TGTGCCTGGAGAGGGACAGGGGACGGGGCCAACGTCCTGACTTTC	CAWRGTGDGANVLTF
TRBV6-5	few	.	TRBJ1-5	14	TGTGCCAGCAGTTACTCGAACGGGAATCAGCCCCAGCATTTT	CASSYSNGNQPQHF
TRBV19	once	TRBD2	TRBJ2-1	15	TGTGCCAGTAGGTTCGGAGCGGGAGGTGGCAATGAGCAGTTCTTC	CASRFGAGGGNEQFF
TRBV19	.	.	TRBJ1-3	13	TGTGCCAGTACACCAGGCTGGGGAAACACCATATATTTT	CASTPGWGNTIYF
TRBV27	.	TRBD2	TRBJ2-2	17	TGTGCCAGCAGTTTAAGGAGGACTAGCGGAAACACCGGGGAGCTGTTTTTT	CASSLRRTSGNTGELFF
TRBV28	.	TRBD1	TRBJ1-5	14	TGTGCCAGCAGGCTGGACAGGTCGAGACAGCCCCAGCATTTT	CASRLDRSRQPQHF
TRBV10-3	once	.	TRBJ2-7	16	TGTGCCATCAGTGAGCGGATGGAGGGTAGCCGATACGAGCAGTACTTC	CAISERMEGSRYEQYF
TRBV6-1	once	.	TRBJ1-4	17	TGTGCCAGCAGTGAAGCACCTTATCCAGCAACTAATGAAAAACTGTTTTTT	CASSEAPYPATNEKLFF
TRBV11-2	.	TRBD1	TRBJ1-4	15	TGTGCCAGCAGCCCGGGGGACAGGGGGACTGAAAAACTGTTTTTT	CASSPGDRGTEKLFF
TRBV7-9	.	.	TRBJ2-3	13	TGTGCCAGCAGCCCGGAGGGCCGGGATACGCAGTATTTT	CASSPEGRDTQYF
TRBV4-3	.	TRBD2	TRBJ2-1	14	TGCGCCAGCAGCCAAGATTTGGGGGGACTATGGTGGTTCTTC	CASSQDLGGLWWFF